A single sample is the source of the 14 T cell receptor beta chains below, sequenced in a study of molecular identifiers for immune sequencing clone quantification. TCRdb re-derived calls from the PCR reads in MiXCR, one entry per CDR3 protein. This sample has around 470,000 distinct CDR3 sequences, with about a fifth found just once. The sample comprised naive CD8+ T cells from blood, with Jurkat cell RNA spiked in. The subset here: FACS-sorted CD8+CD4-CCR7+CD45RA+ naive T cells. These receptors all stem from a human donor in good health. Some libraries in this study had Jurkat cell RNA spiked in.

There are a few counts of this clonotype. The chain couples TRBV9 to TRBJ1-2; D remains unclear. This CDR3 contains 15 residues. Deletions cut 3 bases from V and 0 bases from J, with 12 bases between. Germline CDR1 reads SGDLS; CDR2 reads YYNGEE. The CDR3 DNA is TGTGCCAGCAGCGAGTGGGCTCCGGCTAACTATGGCTACACCTTC. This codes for CASSEWAPANYGYTF.

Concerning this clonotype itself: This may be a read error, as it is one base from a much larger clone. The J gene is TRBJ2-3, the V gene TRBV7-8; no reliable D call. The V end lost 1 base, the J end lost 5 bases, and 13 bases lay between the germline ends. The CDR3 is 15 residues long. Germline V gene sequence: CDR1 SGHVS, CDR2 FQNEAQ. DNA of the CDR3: TGTGCCAGCAGCTTAGGTGGAGACTGGGTAGATACGCAGTATTTT. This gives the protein CASSLGGDWVDTQYF.

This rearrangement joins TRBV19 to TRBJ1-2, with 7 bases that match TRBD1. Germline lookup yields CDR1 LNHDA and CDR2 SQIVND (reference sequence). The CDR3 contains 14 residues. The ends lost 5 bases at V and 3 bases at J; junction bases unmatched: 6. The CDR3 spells CASSPAQGDYGYTF. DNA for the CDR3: TGTGCCAGTAGTCCTGCCCAGGGGGACTATGGCTACACCTTC.

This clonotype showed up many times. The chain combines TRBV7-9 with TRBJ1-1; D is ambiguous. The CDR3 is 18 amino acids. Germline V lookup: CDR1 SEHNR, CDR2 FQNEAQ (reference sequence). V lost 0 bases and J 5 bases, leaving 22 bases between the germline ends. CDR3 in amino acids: CASSLAGGQQPGRTEAFF. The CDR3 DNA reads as TGTGCCAGCAGCTTAGCCGGAGGGCAGCAACCCGGGAGAACTGAAGCTTTCTTT. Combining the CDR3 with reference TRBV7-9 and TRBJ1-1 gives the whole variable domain DTGVSQNPRHKITKRGQNVTFRCDPISEHNRLYWYRQTLGQGPEFLTYFQNEAQLEKSRLLSDRFSAERPKGSFSTLEIQRTEQGDSAMYLCASSLAGGQQPGRTEAFFGQGTRLTVV.

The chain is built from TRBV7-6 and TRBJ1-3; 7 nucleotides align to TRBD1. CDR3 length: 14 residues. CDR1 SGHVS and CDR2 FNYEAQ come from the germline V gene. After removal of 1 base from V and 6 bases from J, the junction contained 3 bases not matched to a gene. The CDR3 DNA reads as TGTGCCAGCAGCTTAGAAACAGGGGTAAACACCATATATTTT. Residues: CASSLETGVNTIYF.

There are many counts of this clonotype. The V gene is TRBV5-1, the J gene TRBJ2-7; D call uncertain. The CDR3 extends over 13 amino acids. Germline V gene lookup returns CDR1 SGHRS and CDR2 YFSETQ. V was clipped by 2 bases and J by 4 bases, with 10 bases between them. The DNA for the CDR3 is TGCGCCAGCAGCTTTAAGGCGGATTACGAGCAGTACTTC. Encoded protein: CASSFKADYEQYF.

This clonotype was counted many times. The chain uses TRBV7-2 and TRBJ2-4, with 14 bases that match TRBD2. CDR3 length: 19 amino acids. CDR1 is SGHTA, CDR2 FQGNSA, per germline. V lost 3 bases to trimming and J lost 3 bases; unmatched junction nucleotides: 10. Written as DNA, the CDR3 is TGTGCCAGCAGCTTCAGGCGGACTAGCGGGGGGCCGGGCAAAAACATTCAGTACTTC. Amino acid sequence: CASSFRRTSGGPGKNIQYF.

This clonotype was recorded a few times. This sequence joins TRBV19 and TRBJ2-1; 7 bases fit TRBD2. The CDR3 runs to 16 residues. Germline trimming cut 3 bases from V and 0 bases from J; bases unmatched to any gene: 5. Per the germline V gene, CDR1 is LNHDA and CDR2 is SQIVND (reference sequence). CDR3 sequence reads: CASSIFGTNSYNEQFF. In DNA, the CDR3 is TGTGCCAGTAGTATTTTCGGGACTAACTCCTACAATGAGCAGTTCTTC.

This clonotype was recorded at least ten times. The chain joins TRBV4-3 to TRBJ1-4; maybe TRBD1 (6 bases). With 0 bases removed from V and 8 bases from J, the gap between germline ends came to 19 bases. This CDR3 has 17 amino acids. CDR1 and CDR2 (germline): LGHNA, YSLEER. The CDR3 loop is CASSQEPRDNGYEKLFF. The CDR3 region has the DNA TGCGCCAGCAGCCAAGAGCCACGGGACAACGGTTACGAAAAACTGTTTTTT.

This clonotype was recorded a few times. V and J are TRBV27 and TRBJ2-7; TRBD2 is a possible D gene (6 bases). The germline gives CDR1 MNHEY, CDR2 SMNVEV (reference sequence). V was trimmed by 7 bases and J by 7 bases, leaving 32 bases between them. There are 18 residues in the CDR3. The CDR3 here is CASTLKGTRTGGAEEQYF. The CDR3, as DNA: TGTGCCAGCACCCTTAAAGGGACGCGAACTGGCGGGGCAGAAGAGCAGTACTTC.

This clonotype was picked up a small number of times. The CDR3 DNA sequence: TGTGCCAGCAGCCAAGTCAATTGGGCGGGAGGGCCTGGGGCAGATACGCAGTATTTT. It specifies CASSQVNWAGGPGADTQYF. The chain couples TRBV3-1 to TRBJ2-3, with 9 bases that match TRBD2. CDR1 is LGHDT, CDR2 YNNKEL, per germline (reference sequence). V was clipped by 1 base and J by 4 bases; unmatched bases: 15. This CDR3 contains 19 residues.

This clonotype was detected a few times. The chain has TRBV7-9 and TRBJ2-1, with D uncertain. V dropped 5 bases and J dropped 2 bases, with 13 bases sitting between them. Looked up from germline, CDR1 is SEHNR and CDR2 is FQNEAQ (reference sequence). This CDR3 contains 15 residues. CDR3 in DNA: TGTGCCAGCAGCCAATCTTTAGGTCCCTACAATGAGCAGTTCTTC. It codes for CASSQSLGPYNEQFF.

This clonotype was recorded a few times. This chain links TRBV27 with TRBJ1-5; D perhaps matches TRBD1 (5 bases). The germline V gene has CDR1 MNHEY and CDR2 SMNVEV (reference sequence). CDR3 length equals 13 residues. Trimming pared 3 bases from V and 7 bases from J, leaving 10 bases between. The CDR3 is CASSFRGDQPQHF. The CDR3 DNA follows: TGTGCCAGCAGTTTTCGGGGGGACCAGCCCCAGCATTTT.

The CDR3 sequence: CASRMTDTSYEQYF. CDR3 nucleotides: TGTGCCAGCAGGATGACTGATACTTCCTACGAGCAGTACTTC. The rearrangement joins TRBV6-2 or TRBV6-3 to TRBJ2-7; D is uncertain. The ends were cut back, 6 bases at V and 1 base at J, with 13 bases in the middle. This CDR3 contains 14 residues. From germline, CDR1 is MNHEY and CDR2 SVGEGT.